These T cell receptor beta chains were read from a single sample in a study of T cell repertoires in cytomegalovirus infection. TCRdb called the reads again in MiXCR, with one record for every CDR3 protein. The sample shows 800,000 to 950,000 distinct CDR3 sequences, 32% of them seen only once. These receptors' antigens are unknown. Material: cultured CD8+ T cells from PBMCs, obtained from culture after CMV antigen stimulation. The receptors were sampled from a human donor in good health (CMV status not recorded). Some clones in this sample may be carry-over from other donors' samples. Both conserved end residues are part of each CDR3. Fields, in order: V gene, J gene, D gene, clone size, CDR3 protein, CDR3 DNA. A D gene is named only where the DNA matches it firmly. Where a row states a size, it is once, few, many or the class of an expanded clone; other rows omit it.

TRBV10-2	TRBJ2-2	-	few	CASSESGITGELFF	TGCGCCAGCAGTGAGTCCGGAATCACCGGGGAGCTGTTTTTT
TRBV14	TRBJ2-1	-	-	CASSQWQSSYNEQFF	TGTGCCAGCAGCCAATGGCAGAGCTCCTACAATGAGCAGTTCTTC
TRBV6-6	TRBJ2-5	-	few	CASSYGVETQYF	TGTGCCAGCAGTTACGGGGTGGAGACCCAGTACTTC
TRBV6-1	TRBJ2-7	TRBD2	-	CASSEGGGPAYEQYF	TGTGCCAGCAGTGAAGGGGGGGGTCCCGCCTACGAGCAGTACTTC
TRBV7-6	TRBJ1-1	-	few	CASTPGENTEAFF	TGTGCCAGCACCCCCGGGGAGAACACTGAAGCTTTCTTT
TRBV7-6	TRBJ2-2	TRBD2	few	CASSLGIGGAITGELFF	TGTGCCAGCAGCTTAGGTATCGGGGGGGCCATCACCGGGGAGCTGTTTTTT
TRBV6-5	TRBJ1-1	-	-	CASSYAEHTEAFF	TGTGCCAGCAGTTACGCGGAACACACTGAAGCTTTCTTT
TRBV27	TRBJ1-1	-	-	CASSSLKDKNTEAFF	TGTGCCAGCAGTTCCCTCAAGGACAAGAACACTGAAGCTTTCTTT
TRBV11-3	TRBJ2-5	TRBD2	-	CASSLGGSGGIQETQYF	TGTGCCAGCAGCTTAGGGGGGAGCGGGGGGATACAAGAGACCCAGTACTTC
TRBV7-8	TRBJ2-3	-	many	CASSLEVTDTQYF	TGTGCCAGCAGCTTAGAGGTCACAGATACGCAGTATTTT
TRBV6-6	TRBJ2-5	-	-	CASSYSIRDMETQYF	TGTGCCAGCAGTTACTCAATACGGGATATGGAGACCCAGTACTTC
TRBV7-9	TRBJ2-1	-	few	CASFLGAHNEQFF	TGTGCCAGTTTTTTAGGGGCCCACAATGAGCAGTTCTTC
TRBV7-3	TRBJ2-1	TRBD2	-	CASSFGTTSGEQFF	TGTGCCAGCAGCTTCGGGACTACCTCAGGAGAGCAGTTCTTC
TRBV12-5	TRBJ1-1	-	many	CASDTLRGTEAFF	TGTGCTAGTGACACGCTACGGGGGACTGAAGCTTTCTTT
TRBV7-6	TRBJ1-2	-	few	CASSLGHGHPAYGYTF	TGTGCCAGCAGCCTGGGGCACGGACACCCTGCCTATGGCTACACCTTC
TRBV7-2	TRBJ1-5	-	few	CASSPGGLERNQPQHF	TGTGCCAGCAGCCCGGGGGGCCTCGAGCGCAATCAGCCCCAGCATTTT
TRBV2	TRBJ2-7	-	many	CASSEVQVVHEQYF	TGTGCCAGCAGTGAAGTACAGGTAGTCCACGAGCAGTACTTC
TRBV4-2	TRBJ2-5	-	-	CASSQDEARQETQYF	TGTGCCAGCAGCCAAGATGAAGCCAGACAAGAGACCCAGTACTTC
TRBV5-1	TRBJ2-5	-	-	CASSLDIFEGETQYF	TGCGCCAGCAGCTTGGATATCTTTGAAGGAGAGACCCAGTACTTC
TRBV11-3	TRBJ2-1	TRBD1	-	CASSSPGQGNNEQFF	TGTGCCAGCAGCTCGCCGGGACAGGGAAACAATGAGCAGTTCTTC
TRBV11-3	TRBJ2-5	TRBD1	-	CASSSGTGDQETQYF	TGTGCCAGCAGCTCCGGGACAGGGGACCAAGAGACCCAGTACTTC
TRBV7-9	TRBJ2-7	TRBD1	-	CASSSGQEYGYEQYF	TGTGCCAGCAGCTCGGGACAGGAGTACGGCTACGAGCAGTACTTC
TRBV7-6	TRBJ2-3	TRBD2	-	CASSLLAGGGRADTQYF	TGTGCCAGCAGCTTACTGGCGGGAGGGGGTCGAGCAGATACGCAGTATTTT
TRBV6-5	TRBJ2-3	TRBD1	many	CASSYSGTGRLILTDTQYF	TGTGCCAGCAGTTACTCTGGGACAGGGCGACTTATACTCACAGATACGCAGTATTTT
TRBV5-1	TRBJ1-4	-	-	CASSPKGGGRSEKLFF	TGCGCCAGCAGCCCCAAGGGGGGGGGGCGAAGTGAAAAACTGTTTTTT
TRBV5-4	TRBJ1-2	-	-	CANSFAGAVAGYTF	TGTGCCAACAGCTTCGCCGGGGCTGTGGCTGGCTACACCTTC
TRBV12-3/TRBV12-4	TRBJ2-1	-	-	CASSLSQLHEFF	TGTGCCAGCAGTTTAAGCCAGCTCCATGAGTTCTTC
TRBV19	TRBJ1-2	TRBD1	-	CVSSPDREDYGYTF	TGTGTCAGTAGTCCCGACAGGGAGGACTATGGCTACACCTTC
TRBV6-2/TRBV6-3	TRBJ2-5	TRBD2	few	CASSQTSGGTQETQYF	TGTGCCAGCAGTCAGACTAGCGGGGGGACCCAAGAGACCCAGTACTTC
TRBV24-1	TRBJ2-2	TRBD1	few	CATSLPIGQGVKTGELFF	TGTGCCACCAGTCTTCCCATAGGGCAGGGGGTAAAGACCGGGGAGCTGTTTTTT
TRBV5-1	TRBJ2-5	TRBD2	-	CASSLTLAGGPETQYF	TGCGCCAGCAGCCTGACGCTAGCGGGGGGGCCGGAGACCCAGTACTTC
TRBV11-2	TRBJ1-4	-	many	CASSLSRQFNEKLFF	TGTGCCAGCAGCTTAAGCAGACAATTTAATGAAAAACTGTTTTTT